This is a list of T cell receptor beta chains from one sample in a study. TCRdb re-called the RT-PCR reads through MiXCR, storing one row per CDR3 protein. The sample lists about 700,000 distinct CDR3 sequences, about 14% occurring once. Sequenced material: memory CD4+ T cells from blood. The receptor source for this set is a female donor in good health, serving as a healthy control. The CDR3 runs from the conserved cysteine through the conserved F or W. D genes are given only for firm matches. Clone size is shown for a subset of rows, as once, few, many or a class of expanded clone.

j_call	d_call	clone_size	v_call	cdr3_aa	cdr3_nt
TRBJ1-1	.	few	TRBV16	CASSQLGGAGLTLKSEAFF	TGTGCCAGCAGCCAATTGGGCGGGGCCGGGCTTACCCTCAAATCTGAAGCTTTCTTT
TRBJ2-3	TRBD2	.	TRBV4-3	CASSRVGGGTDTQYF	TGCGCCAGCAGCCGCGTAGGCGGGGGAACAGATACGCAGTATTTT
TRBJ2-7	TRBD2	.	TRBV5-1	CASRDTGLAGTYEQYF	TGCGCCAGCCGGGACACAGGACTAGCGGGAACCTACGAGCAGTACTTC
TRBJ1-5	.	.	TRBV7-2	CASSPYDQPQHF	TGTGCCAGCAGCCCATATGATCAGCCCCAGCATTTT
TRBJ2-7	.	.	TRBV28	CASSFSWEIPSYEQYF	TGTGCCAGCAGTTTCTCTTGGGAGATCCCATCCTACGAGCAGTACTTC
TRBJ2-7	TRBD2	few	TRBV4-2	CASSPKRESSYEQYF	TGTGCCAGCAGCCCAAAGCGGGAGAGCTCCTACGAGCAGTACTTC
TRBJ1-1	.	few	TRBV11-2	CASSLVGQINTEAFF	TGTGCCAGCAGCTTAGTTGGACAGATAAACACTGAAGCTTTCTTT
TRBJ2-1	.	many	TRBV10-3	CAISESGTHYNEQFF	TGTGCCATCAGTGAGTCCGGGACCCACTACAATGAGCAGTTCTTC
TRBJ1-1	.	few	TRBV6-1	CASTTPPGNTEAFF	TGTGCCAGCACCACCCCCCCCGGGAACACTGAAGCTTTCTTT
TRBJ2-5	.	many	TRBV5-6	CASSLLEGRETQYF	TGTGCCAGCAGCTTGCTTGAGGGTCGGGAGACCCAGTACTTC
TRBJ1-1	.	few	TRBV6-5	CASRRDNLNTEVFF	TGTGCCAGCAGACGGGACAACCTGAACACTGAAGTTTTCTTT
TRBJ1-5	TRBD1	.	TRBV4-2	CASSQPTGGGQPQHF	TGTGCCAGCAGCCAACCTACAGGGGGCGGTCAGCCCCAGCATTTT
TRBJ2-3	.	many	TRBV12-3/TRBV12-4	CASRTRGTGADTQYF	TGTGCCAGCCGGACCCGGGGAACAGGAGCGGATACGCAGTATTTT
TRBJ2-7	TRBD1	.	TRBV5-1	CASSLHNRTGKTYEQYF	TGCGCCAGCAGCCTCCATAATAGGACAGGAAAGACCTACGAGCAGTACTTC
TRBJ1-1	.	many	TRBV7-2	CASSSGLGPHAPAEAFF	TGTGCCAGCAGCTCCGGACTTGGACCACACGCGCCGGCTGAAGCTTTCTTT
TRBJ2-3	TRBD1	.	TRBV24-1	CATSVNRGGRTDTQYF	TGTGCCACCAGTGTCAACAGGGGTGGCAGGACAGATACGCAGTATTTT
TRBJ2-3	TRBD1	many	TRBV5-1	CASSLGGQPTDTQYF	TGCGCCAGCAGCTTGGGGGGACAGCCCACAGATACGCAGTATTTT
TRBJ1-5	.	few	TRBV7-2	CASSFDSSGNQPQHF	TGTGCCAGCAGCTTCGACAGCTCGGGCAATCAGCCCCAGCATTTT